This TCR beta chain was captured in a study of cytomegalovirus exposure and HLA in healthy donors. Study-level points and caveats: Solely CMV serostatus was available to characterize immune exposure. Most TCR sequences showed up rarely, but some public TCRs showed up in many donors. Reports state that TCR beta sequences accurately predicted most subjects' HLA-A and HLA-B alleles.

Per the germline V gene, CDR1 is SEHNR and CDR2 is FQNEAQ (reference sequence). This CDR3 is built from 10 residues. Primers: 60 Vbeta forward and 13 Jbeta reverse. Assay used: immunoSEQ multiplex PCR; TCRdb lists only in-frame clones, some missing. The table has 90,000 to 120,000 clones, 74% seen once. Donors likely had unrecorded immune exposures despite being nominally healthy when sampled. With regard to this clone: As yet, its antigen is unknown. The junction departs from germline at one end; a sequencing error may be responsible.

The receptor's source is a man aged 45-65 years in good health and CMV-seropositive. Specimen: PBMCs. J is TRBJ2-7 and V is TRBV7-9, with unresolved D. CDR3 amino acids: CSSTRGEQYF. DNA of the CDR3: TGTTCCAGCACCCGAGGCGAGCAGTACTTC.